Each of the 10 T cell receptor beta chains below was sequenced from the same sample in a study of blood T cell repertoires in COVID-19. TCRdb's copy holds only in-frame clones and misses some; the assay was immunoSEQ multiplex PCR. The sample has 80,000 to 95,000 clones; around 86% are singletons. The sequenced sample was peripheral blood. All receptors come from an older woman with acute or convalescent COVID-19.

This chain joins TRBV5-1 and TRBJ2-1, with 7 bases aligning to TRBD1. Losses at the gene ends were 0 bases for V and 8 bases for J; bases not matched to a gene: 8. Germline V CDR1 and CDR2: SGHRS, YFSETQ. The CDR3 is 15 residues long. This CDR3 is CASSLVGQGVDEQFF. The CDR3 region has the DNA TGCGCCAGCAGCTTGGTTGGCCAGGGGGTCGATGAGCAGTTCTTC.

The V and J genes are TRBV19 and TRBJ2-1, with TRBD2 matching over 9 bases. Germline lookup yields CDR1 LNHDA and CDR2 SQIVND (reference sequence). V lost 5 bases to trimming and J lost 3 bases; unmatched junction nucleotides: 11. The CDR3 length is 17 residues. The CDR3 DNA is TGTGCCAGTAGTCCCGAGGGGCGGGGGGGCCTCTACAATGAGCAGTTCTTC. Its protein product is CASSPEGRGGLYNEQFF.

The chain has TRBV28 and TRBJ1-4; 7 bases match TRBD1. With 5 bases clipped from V and 9 bases from J, the junction kept 9 bases outside the gene matches. This CDR3 is 14 amino acids long. CDR1 is MDHEN and CDR2 is SYDVKM in the germline V gene. The CDR3 DNA sequence: TGTGCCAGCAGTGGAGGGGGCCTCGGGAAAAAACTGTTTTTT. It is translated as CASSGGGLGKKLFF. The full variable domain, completed using reference TRBV28 and TRBJ1-4, is DVKVTQSSRYLVKRTGEKVFLECVQDMDHENMFWYRQDPGLGLRLIYFSYDVKMKEKGDIPEGYSVSREKKERFSLILESASTNQTSMYLCASSGGGLGKKLFFGSGTQLSVL.

This clone was seen a single time. This chain joins TRBV28 and TRBJ1-5, with 7 bases aligning to TRBD1. V gave up 8 bases and J gave up 4 bases; unmatched junction bases: 5. CDR3 size: 13 residues. Germline V gene lookup returns CDR1 MDHEN and CDR2 SYDVKM. The CDR3 DNA is TGTGCCAGCCGGGGACAGACAAATCAGCCCCAGCATTTT. Its protein is CASRGQTNQPQHF.

V is TRBV6-2 or TRBV6-3 and J is TRBJ2-7; tentatively, D is TRBD1 (6 bases). The germline gives CDR1 MNHEY, CDR2 SVGEGT. This CDR3 region has 13 residues. V was trimmed by 4 bases and J by 6 bases, leaving 13 bases between them. CDR3 bases: TGTGCCAGCAGTTTCCAAAAAGGGGGCGAGCAGTACGTC. It specifies CASSFQKGGEQYV.

The CDR3 loop is CASATVNLQETQYF. As DNA, the CDR3 is TGTGCCAGCGCGACAGTCAACCTCCAAGAGACCCAGTACTTC. The chain recombines TRBV27 with TRBJ2-5, with D tentatively TRBD1 (5 bases). There are 14 residues in the CDR3. Germline V CDR1 and CDR2: MNHEY, SMNVEV (reference sequence). V was pared by 8 bases and J by 1 base, with 14 bases between.

The chain carries TRBV11-2 and TRBJ1-1, with no clear D. The CDR3 has 15 amino acids. V lost 5 bases and J lost 1, with 14 bases in between. The V gene's germline CDR1 is SGHAT and CDR2 FQNNGV. Here the CDR3 reads CASSPLDGKNTEAFF. CDR3 sequence (DNA): TGTGCCAGCAGCCCCCTGGACGGGAAGAACACTGAAGCTTTCTTT.

The rearrangement joins TRBV28 to TRBJ1-1; possible D gene TRBD1, 6 bases. The V and J ends lost 5 bases and 0 bases respectively, with 19 bases between them. CDR3 size: 17 residues. CDR1 MDHEN and CDR2 SYDVKM come from the germline V gene. The CDR3 DNA reads as TGTGCCAGCAGTCCTCCCCCCACAGGGAACATGAACACTGAAGCTTTCTTT. As protein: CASSPPPTGNMNTEAFF.

The CDR3 spells CASSSTITGLSNQPQHF. CDR3 coding DNA: TGTGCCAGCAGTTCCACCATCACAGGTCTAAGCAATCAGCCCCAGCATTTT. The genes are TRBV28 and TRBJ1-5; TRBD1 is a possible D gene (5 bases). The length of the CDR3 is 17 residues. The V gene lost 4 bases and the J gene lost 1 base, with 17 bases spanning the gap. Germline-derived CDR1 and CDR2 are MDHEN and SYDVKM.

The V call is TRBV9, the J call TRBJ1-2; D is unclear. Trimming took off 2 bases at V and 2 bases at J, with 10 bases between the two ends. Germline V gene data show CDR1 as SGDLS and CDR2 as YYNGEE. The CDR3 extends over 14 amino acids. Written as DNA, the CDR3 is TGTGCCAGCAGCGTTACGGGGTCGAACTATGGCTACACCTTC. Translated: CASSVTGSNYGYTF.